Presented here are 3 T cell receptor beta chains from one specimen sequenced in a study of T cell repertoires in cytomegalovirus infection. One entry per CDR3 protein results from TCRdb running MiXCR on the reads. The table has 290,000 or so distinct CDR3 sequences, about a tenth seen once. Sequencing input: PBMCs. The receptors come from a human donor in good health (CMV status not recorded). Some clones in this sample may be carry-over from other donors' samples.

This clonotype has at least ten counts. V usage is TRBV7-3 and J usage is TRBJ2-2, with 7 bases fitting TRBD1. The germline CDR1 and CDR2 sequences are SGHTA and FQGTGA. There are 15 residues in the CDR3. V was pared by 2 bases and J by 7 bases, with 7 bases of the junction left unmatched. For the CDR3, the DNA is TGTGCCAGCAGCTTAGGATCGTACAGGGGCGGGGAGCTGTTTTTT. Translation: CASSLGSYRGGELFF. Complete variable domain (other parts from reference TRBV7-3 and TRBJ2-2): GAGVSQTPSNKVTEKGKYVELRCDPISGHTALYWYRQSLGQGPEFLIYFQGTGAADDSGLPNDRFFAVRPEGSVSTLKIQRTERGDSAVYLCASSLGSYRGGELFFGEGSRLTVL.

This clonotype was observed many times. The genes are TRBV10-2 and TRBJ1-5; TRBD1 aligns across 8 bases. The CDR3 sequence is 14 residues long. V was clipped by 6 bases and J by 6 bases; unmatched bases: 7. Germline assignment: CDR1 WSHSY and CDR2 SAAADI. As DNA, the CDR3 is TGCGCCAGCAGCTCCAGACAGGGGACTCAGCCCCAGCATTTT. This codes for CASSSRQGTQPQHF.

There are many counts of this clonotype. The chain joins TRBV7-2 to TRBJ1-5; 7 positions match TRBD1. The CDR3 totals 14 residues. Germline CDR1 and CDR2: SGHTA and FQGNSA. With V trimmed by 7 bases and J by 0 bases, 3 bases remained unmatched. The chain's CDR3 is CASTRQGSNQPQHF. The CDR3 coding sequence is TGTGCCAGCACTCGACAGGGTAGCAATCAGCCCCAGCATTTT.